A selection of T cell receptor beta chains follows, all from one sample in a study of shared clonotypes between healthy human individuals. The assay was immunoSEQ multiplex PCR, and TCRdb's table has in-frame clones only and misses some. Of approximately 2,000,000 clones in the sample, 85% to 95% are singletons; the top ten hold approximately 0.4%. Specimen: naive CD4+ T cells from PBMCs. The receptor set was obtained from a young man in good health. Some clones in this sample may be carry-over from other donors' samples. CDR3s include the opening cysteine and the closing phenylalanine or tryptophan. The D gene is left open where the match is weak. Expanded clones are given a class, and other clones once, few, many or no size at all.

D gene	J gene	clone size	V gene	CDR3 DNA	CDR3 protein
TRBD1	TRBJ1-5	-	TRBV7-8	TGTGCCAGCAGCCCTCACCGGGACAGGGGGAATCAGCCCCAGCATTTT	CASSPHRDRGNQPQHF
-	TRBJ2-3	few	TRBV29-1	TGCAGCGTCCAAGGGGGGTCAGGGGTCGATACGCAGTATTTT	CSVQGGSGVDTQYF
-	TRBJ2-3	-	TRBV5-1	TGCGCCAGCAGCTTGACAGGGGGGGAGGATACGCAGTATTTT	CASSLTGGEDTQYF
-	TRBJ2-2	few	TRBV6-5	TGTGCCAGCAGTTACGCCCCCGGGGAGCTGTTTTTT	CASSYAPGELFF
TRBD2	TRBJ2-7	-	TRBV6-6	TGTGCCAGCACTCAAGCGGGGTCCCCCTACGAGCAGTACTTC	CASTQAGSPYEQYF
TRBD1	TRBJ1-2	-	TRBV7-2	TGTGCCAGCAGCTTGGCCGGGACAGGGTATTATGGCTACACCTTC	CASSLAGTGYYGYTF
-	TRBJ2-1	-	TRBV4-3	TGCGCCAGCAGCCCGCAGATCGGGCCCGCGGAGCAGTTCTTC	CASSPQIGPAEQFF
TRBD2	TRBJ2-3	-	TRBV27	TGTGCCAGCACCACGCGTATGTCTAGCGGGAGTGGAGATACGCAGTATTTT	CASTTRMSSGSGDTQYF
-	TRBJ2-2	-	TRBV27	TGTGCCAGCAGTCCAATTTACACCGGGGAGCTGTTTTTT	CASSPIYTGELFF
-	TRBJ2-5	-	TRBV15	TGTGCCACCAGCAGAGAATCCAGGGAGACCCAGTACTTC	CATSRESRETQYF
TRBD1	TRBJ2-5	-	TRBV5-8	TGTGCCAGCACGAGGGACAGGGGAGAGACCCAGTACTTC	CASTRDRGETQYF
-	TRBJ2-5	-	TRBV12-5	TGTGCTAGTGGTATATCCCCCGGCCAGCAGCCGTACTTC	CASGISPGQQPYF
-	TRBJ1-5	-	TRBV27	TGTGCCAGCAGTTTTGGCACGGGCAATCAGCCCCAGCATTTT	CASSFGTGNQPQHF
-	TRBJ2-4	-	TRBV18	TGTGCCAGCTCACCAGATCTCCTGGGGGGAGTACTAGCCAAAAACATTCAGTACTTC	CASSPDLLGGVLAKNIQYF
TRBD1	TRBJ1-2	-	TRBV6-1	TGTGCCAGCAGTGAGAGGGGGGCAGGGGGGACGGTCAACTATGGCTACACCTTC	CASSERGAGGTVNYGYTF
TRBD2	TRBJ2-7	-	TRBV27	TGTGCCAGCAGTCCCCTCCCCGGGTGGGAGGGCAGGGAGCAGTACTTC	CASSPLPGWEGREQYF
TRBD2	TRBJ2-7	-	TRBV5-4	TGTGCCAGCAGCTCCTACGGGGGGGTTCACGAGCAGTACTTC	CASSSYGGVHEQYF